The clone carrying this T cell receptor beta chain was seen a handful of times. Germline V gene sequence: CDR1 ENHRY, CDR2 SYGVKD. V dropped 3 bases and J dropped 5 bases, with 10 bases sitting between them. The CDR3 is 14 amino acids. Each CDR3 protein gets one entry after TCRdb re-called the 5' RACE reads with MiXCR. The profile shows some 560,000 distinct CDR3 sequences, roughly 17% of them singletons. This record comes from a study of T cells after yellow fever vaccination. V and J are TRBV10-3 and TRBJ1-4; TRBD1 might be the D (5 bases). The sequencing used PBMCs, collected around 5 days after the first yellow fever vaccination. The receptor was isolated from a man younger than 35 who received the YFV17D yellow fever vaccine. The CDR3 here is CAISDRGLNEKLFF. Written as DNA, the CDR3 is TGTGCCATCAGTGATCGGGGACTGAATGAAAAACTGTTTTTT.